This T cell receptor beta chain was profiled in a study of blood T cells in healthy people across ages. Peripheral blood from each donor was collected in a volume of about 10 milliliters. The length of the CDR3 is 11 residues. The germline CDR1 and CDR2 sequences are DFQATT and SNEGSKA (reference sequence). V was cut by 6 bases and J by 4 bases, with 7 bases left in between. Primers used in a second PCR of about 7 to 12 cycles were a sample-barcoded 5' primer and a J-beta primer mix. Each sample provided no less than 2.5 million CDR3-containing paired-end reads. TCRdb processed the 5' RACE reads anew with MiXCR; each CDR3 protein has one entry. The sample holds fewer than 950,000 distinct CDR3 sequences, roughly 50% seen once. This clonotype has more than one count but fewer than ten.

The TCR originated in an elderly man in good health. V gene TRBV20-1 combines with J gene TRBJ2-1; D is unclear. The sample was blood. The CDR3 DNA reads TGCAGTGCCATTGAGTACAATGAGCAGTTCTTC. Amino acid sequence: CSAIEYNEQFF.